This T cell receptor beta chain emerged from a study of blood T cell repertoires in COVID-19. At the level of the study: Italy, Spain and the United States were the sources of the convalescent and acute COVID-19 samples.

Authors' data handling: From reference gene primer amplification, estimates of nucleated cell counts were derived. The assay was immunoSEQ multiplex PCR, and TCRdb's table has in-frame clones only and misses some. V and J calls and clone size are those listed in that table; D and trimming were worked out from the DNA. The sample contains about 150,000 clones, about nine tenths of which appear only once. The V end lost 0 bases, the J end lost 2 bases, and 10 bases lay between the germline ends. CDR1 is SGHTA and CDR2 is FQGNSA in the germline V gene. There are 15 residues in the CDR3. This chain connects TRBV7-2 to TRBJ1-1; no firm D call. This clonotype originated in a woman aged 55-69 years with active or convalescent COVID-19. The sequenced sample was peripheral blood. CDR3 nucleotides: TGTGCCAGCAGCTTAGCGGGCCGTGTTAACACTGAAGCTTTCTTT. Translated: CASSLAGRVNTEAFF.